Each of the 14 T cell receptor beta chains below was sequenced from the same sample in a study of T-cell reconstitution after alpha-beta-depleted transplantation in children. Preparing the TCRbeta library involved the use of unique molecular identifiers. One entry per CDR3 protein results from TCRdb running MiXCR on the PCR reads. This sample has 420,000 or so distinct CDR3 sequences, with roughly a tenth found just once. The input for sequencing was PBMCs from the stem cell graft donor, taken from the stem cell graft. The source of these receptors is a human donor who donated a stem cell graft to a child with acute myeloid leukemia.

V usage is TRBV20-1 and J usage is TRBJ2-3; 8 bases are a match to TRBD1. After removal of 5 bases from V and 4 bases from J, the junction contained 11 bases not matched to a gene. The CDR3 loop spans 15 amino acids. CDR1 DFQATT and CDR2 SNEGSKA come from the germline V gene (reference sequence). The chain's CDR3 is CSAPRTGTGADTQYF. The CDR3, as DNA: TGCAGTGCTCCCAGGACAGGGACAGGAGCAGATACGCAGTATTTT.

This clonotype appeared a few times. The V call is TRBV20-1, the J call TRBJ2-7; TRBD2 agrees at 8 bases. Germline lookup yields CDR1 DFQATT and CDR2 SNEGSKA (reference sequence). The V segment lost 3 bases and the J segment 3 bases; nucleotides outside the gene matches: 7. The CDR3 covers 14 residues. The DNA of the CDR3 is TGCAGTGCTAGGCAAGCGGGAGAGAACTACGAGCAGTACTTC. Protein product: CSARQAGENYEQYF.

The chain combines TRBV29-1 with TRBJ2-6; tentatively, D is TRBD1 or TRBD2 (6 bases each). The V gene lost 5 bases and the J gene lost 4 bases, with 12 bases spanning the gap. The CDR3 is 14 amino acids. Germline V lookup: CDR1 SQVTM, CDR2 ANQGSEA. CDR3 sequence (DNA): TGCAGCGTTCGAGGGGGGTCCGGGGCCAACGTCCTGACTTTC. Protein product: CSVRGGSGANVLTF.

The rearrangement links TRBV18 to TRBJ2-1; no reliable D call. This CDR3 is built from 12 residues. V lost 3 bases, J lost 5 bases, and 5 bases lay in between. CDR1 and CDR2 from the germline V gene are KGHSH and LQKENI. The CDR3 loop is CASSPRDNEQFF. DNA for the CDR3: TGTGCCAGCTCACCCCGTGACAATGAGCAGTTCTTC.

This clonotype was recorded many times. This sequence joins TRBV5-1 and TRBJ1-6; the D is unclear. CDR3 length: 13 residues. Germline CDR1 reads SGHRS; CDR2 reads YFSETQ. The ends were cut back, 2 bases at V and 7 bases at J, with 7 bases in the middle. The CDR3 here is CASSLGRNSPLHF. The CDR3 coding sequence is TGCGCCAGCAGCTTAGGACGCAATTCACCCCTCCACTTT.

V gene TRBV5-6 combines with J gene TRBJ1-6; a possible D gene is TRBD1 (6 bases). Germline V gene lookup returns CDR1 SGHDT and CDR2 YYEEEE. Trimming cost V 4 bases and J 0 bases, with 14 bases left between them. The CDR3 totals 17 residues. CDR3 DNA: TGTGCCAGCAGCCCCACGGGGGCCAGCTCCTATAATTCACCCCTCCACTTT. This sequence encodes CASSPTGASSYNSPLHF.

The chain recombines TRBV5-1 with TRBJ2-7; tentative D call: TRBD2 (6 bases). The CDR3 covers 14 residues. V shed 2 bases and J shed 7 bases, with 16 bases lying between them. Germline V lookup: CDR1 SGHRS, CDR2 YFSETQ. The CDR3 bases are TGCGCCAGCAGCTTATCGACTGATGGGGGGGAGCAGTACGTC. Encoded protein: CASSLSTDGGEQYV.

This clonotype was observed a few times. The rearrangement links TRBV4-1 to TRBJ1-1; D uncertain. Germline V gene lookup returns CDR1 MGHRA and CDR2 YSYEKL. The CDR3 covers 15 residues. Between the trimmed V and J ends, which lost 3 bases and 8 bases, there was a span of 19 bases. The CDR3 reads CASSHPFESSEEAFF. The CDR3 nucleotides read TGCGCCAGCAGCCACCCTTTCGAATCTTCGGAGGAAGCTTTCTTT.

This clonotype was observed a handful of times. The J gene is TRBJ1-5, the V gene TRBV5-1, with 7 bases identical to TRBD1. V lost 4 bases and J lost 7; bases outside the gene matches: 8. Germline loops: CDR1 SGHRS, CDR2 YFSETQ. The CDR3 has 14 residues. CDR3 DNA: TGCGCCAGCAGCCTAGCGACAGGGTCCCAGCCCCAGCATTTT. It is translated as CASSLATGSQPQHF.

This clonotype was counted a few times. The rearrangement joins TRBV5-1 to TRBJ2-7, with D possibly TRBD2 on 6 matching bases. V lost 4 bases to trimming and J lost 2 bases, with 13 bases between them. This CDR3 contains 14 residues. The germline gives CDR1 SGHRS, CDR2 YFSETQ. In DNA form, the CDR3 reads TGCGCCAGCAGCCCGGGGGAGGTACCCTACGAGCAGTACTTC. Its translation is CASSPGEVPYEQYF.

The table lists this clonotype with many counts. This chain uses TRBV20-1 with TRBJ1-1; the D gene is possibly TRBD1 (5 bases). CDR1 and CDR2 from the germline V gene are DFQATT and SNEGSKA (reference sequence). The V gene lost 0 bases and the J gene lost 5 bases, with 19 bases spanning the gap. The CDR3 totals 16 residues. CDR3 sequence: CSARDAGTGGWTEAFF. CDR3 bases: TGCAGTGCTAGAGACGCCGGGACGGGAGGTTGGACTGAAGCTTTCTTT.

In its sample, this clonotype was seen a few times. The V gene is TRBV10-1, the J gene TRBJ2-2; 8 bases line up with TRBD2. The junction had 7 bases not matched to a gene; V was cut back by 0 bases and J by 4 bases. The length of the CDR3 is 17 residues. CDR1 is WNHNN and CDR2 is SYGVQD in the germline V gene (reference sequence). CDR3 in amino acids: CASSESTGGGPTGELFF. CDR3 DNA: TGCGCCAGCAGTGAGTCGACTGGCGGGGGGCCCACCGGGGAGCTGTTTTTT.

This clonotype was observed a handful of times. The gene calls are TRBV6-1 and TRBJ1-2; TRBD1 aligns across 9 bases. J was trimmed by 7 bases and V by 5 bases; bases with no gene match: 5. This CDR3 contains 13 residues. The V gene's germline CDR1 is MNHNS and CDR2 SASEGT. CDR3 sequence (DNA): TGTGCCAGCAGTCAGACAGGGGGTGGTGGCTACACCTTC. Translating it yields CASSQTGGGGYTF.

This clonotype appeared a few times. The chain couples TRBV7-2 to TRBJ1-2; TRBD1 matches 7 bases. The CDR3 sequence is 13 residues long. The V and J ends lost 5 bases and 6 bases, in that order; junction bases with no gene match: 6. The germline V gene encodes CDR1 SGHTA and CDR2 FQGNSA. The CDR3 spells CASSTRQGHGYTF. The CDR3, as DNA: TGTGCCAGCAGCACCCGACAGGGCCATGGCTACACCTTC.